Below are 15 T cell receptor beta chains sequenced from a single sample in a study of blood T cells in healthy people across ages. A sample-barcoded 5' primer and a J-beta primer mix were used in a second PCR of roughly 7 to 11 cycles. TCRdb re-called the 5' RACE reads with MiXCR, one entry per CDR3 protein. The sample lists hundreds of thousands of distinct CDR3 sequences, more than 40% occurring once. Input material: blood. The receptors were sampled from a man aged 55 to 69 in good health.

In its sample, this clonotype was seen a few times. The chain employs TRBV12-3 or TRBV12-4 and TRBJ1-1; D gene unclear. This CDR3 is built from 14 residues. The V and J ends lost 3 bases and 1 base respectively, with 9 bases between them. The CDR3 coding sequence is TGTGCCAGCAGTTTGAAACAGAGGAACACTGAAGCTTTCTTT. Translation: CASSLKQRNTEAFF.

This chain joins TRBV5-6 and TRBJ1-5; 11 bases fit TRBD1. Trimming removed 3 bases from V and 8 bases from J; junction bases left unmatched: 10. The CDR3 covers 16 residues. Germline V gives CDR1 SGHDT, CDR2 YYEEEE. DNA of the CDR3: TGTGCCAGCAGCTGGGCCCCGGGACAGGGGGAAGAGCCCCAGCATTTT. Translating gives CASSWAPGQGEEPQHF. Using reference TRBV5-6 and TRBJ1-5 for the parts outside the CDR3, the full variable domain is DAGVTQSPTHLIKTRGQQVTLRCSPKSGHDTVSWYQQALGQGPQFIFQYYEEEERQRGNFPDRFSGHQFPNYSSELNVNALLLGDSALYLCASSWAPGQGEEPQHFGDGTRLSIL.

J is TRBJ1-2 and V is TRBV7-2; D might be TRBD1 (5 bases). Trimming left V 5 bases short and J 5 bases short, with 15 bases between. The CDR3 has 14 amino acids. The V gene's germline CDR1 is SGHTA and CDR2 FQGNSA. Here the CDR3 reads CASSVGGTGYGYTF. In DNA, the CDR3 is TGTGCCAGCAGCGTAGGTGGGACCGGGTATGGCTACACCTTC.

This clonotype was seen a single time. The rearrangement links TRBV14 to TRBJ1-1, with D maybe TRBD1 (6 bases). With 4 bases removed from V and 2 bases from J, the gap between germline ends came to 17 bases. The germline gives CDR1 SGHDN, CDR2 FVKESK. The CDR3 consists of 16 residues. The CDR3 region has the DNA TGTGCCAGCAGCCCGAGTCTCGGACAGAAAAACACTGAAGCTTTCTTT. It encodes CASSPSLGQKNTEAFF.

The chain has TRBV9 and TRBJ2-2, with no clear D. With 0 bases removed from V and 0 bases from J, the gap between germline ends came to 9 bases. The CDR3 has 16 amino acids. Per germline, CDR1 SGDLS and CDR2 YYNGEE. CDR3 sequence: CASSVVSQTNTGELFF. The CDR3, as DNA: TGTGCCAGCAGCGTAGTAAGTCAGACGAACACCGGGGAGCTGTTTTTT.

This clonotype was seen more than once but under ten times. The chain employs TRBV7-2 and TRBJ2-5; 7 bases agree with TRBD2. Judging by the DNA end, TRBJ2-7 fits better; the J call may be wrong. Germline CDR1 reads SGHTA; CDR2 reads FQGNSA. This CDR3 comprises 15 residues. The CDR3 reads CASSPWTTAGYEQYF. The CDR3, as DNA: TGTGCCAGCAGCCCTTGGACCACAGCGGGGTACGAGCAGTACTTC.

This clonotype was recorded a few times. This chain joins TRBV28 and TRBJ2-3; 12 bases agree with TRBD2. CDR1 and CDR2 from the germline V gene are MDHEN and SYDVKM. The V and J ends lost 2 bases and 7 bases, in that order; junction bases with no gene match: 4. This CDR3 contains 15 residues. The CDR3 sequence is CASSLPSGGAHTQYF. CDR3 DNA: TGTGCCAGCAGTTTACCTAGCGGGGGGGCTCATACGCAGTATTTT.

This clonotype showed up many times. CDR3 residues: CATLKAGANVLTF. CDR3 bases: TGTGCCACCCTCAAGGCTGGGGCCAACGTCCTGACTTTC. The rearrangement uses TRBV6-2 or TRBV6-3 and TRBJ2-6; D gene unclear. The CDR3 contains 13 residues. Germline CDR1 and CDR2: MNHEY and SVGEGT. Trimming left V 10 bases short and J 2 bases short, with 9 bases between.

The rearrangement joins TRBV6-1 to TRBJ1-2; 7 bases are shared with TRBD1. The CDR3 has 13 amino acids. The V and J ends lost 2 bases and 8 bases, in that order; junction bases with no gene match: 5. Germline CDR1 reads MNHNS; CDR2 reads SASEGT. The chain's CDR3 is CASSETGDVGYTF. As DNA, the CDR3 is TGTGCCAGCAGTGAAACAGGGGATGTGGGCTACACCTTC.

The chain carries TRBV12-3 or TRBV12-4 and TRBJ2-7, with D hard to call. The germline V and J ends were trimmed by 5 bases and 4 bases, with 9 bases remaining between them. The CDR3 is 12 residues long. The CDR3 nucleotides are TGTGCCAGCAGTGGCGCACGATACGAGCAGTACTTC. This translates into CASSGARYEQYF.

This clonotype has a count of ten or more. The V and J genes are TRBV13 and TRBJ2-3; tentatively, D is TRBD1 (5 bases). Germline assignment: CDR1 PRHDT and CDR2 FYEKMQ (reference sequence). Trimming took off 0 bases at V and 8 bases at J, with 6 bases between the two ends. This CDR3 region has 12 residues. CDR3 DNA sequence: TGTGCCAGCAGCTTAGGGCAGGGTACGCAGTATTTT. It codes for CASSLGQGTQYF.

There are many counts of this clonotype. The chain couples TRBV5-1 to TRBJ2-5; TRBD1 matches at 12 bases. CDR1 and CDR2 (germline): SGHRS, YFSETQ. The V and J ends lost 4 bases and 5 bases, in that order; junction bases with no gene match: 3. This CDR3 has 14 amino acids. CDR3 loop: CASSAGQGAETQYF. CDR3 DNA sequence: TGCGCCAGCAGCGCGGGACAGGGGGCTGAGACCCAGTACTTC. Full variable domain (missing parts from reference TRBV5-1 and TRBJ2-5): KAGVTQTPRYLIKTRGQQVTLSCSPISGHRSVSWYQQTPGQGLQFLFEYFSETQRNKGNFPGRFSGRQFSNSRSEMNVSTLELGDSALYLCASSAGQGAETQYFGPGTRLLVL.

This clonotype was picked up many times. The genes are TRBV29-1 and TRBJ2-3, with unresolved D. The V gene lost 6 bases and the J gene lost 5 bases, with 12 bases spanning the gap. Germline CDR1 and CDR2: SQVTM and ANQGSEA. The CDR3 has 12 amino acids. The CDR3 region is CSVQPQRDTQYF. CDR3 in DNA: TGCAGCGTCCAACCTCAGCGAGATACGCAGTATTTT.

This clonotype was observed a few times. This rearrangement joins TRBV28 to TRBJ2-7; D call uncertain. V lost 7 bases and J lost 11, with 18 bases in between. Germline V gives CDR1 MDHEN, CDR2 SYDVKM. This CDR3 is 12 amino acids long. The CDR3 region is CASTSLTRIEYF. Here the CDR3 DNA reads TGTGCCAGCACCTCATTAACACGAATAGAGTACTTC.

The chain carries TRBV7-6 and TRBJ2-1; the match to TRBD2 covers 8 bases. Germline V gene data show CDR1 as SGHVS and CDR2 as FNYEAQ. The junction had 11 bases not matched to a gene; V was cut back by 4 bases and J by 6 bases. This CDR3 is built from 16 residues. The chain's CDR3 is CASSSAQGTRINEQFF. The DNA for the CDR3 is TGTGCCAGCAGCTCCGCCCAAGGGACTAGGATCAATGAGCAGTTCTTC.